Listed here are 25 T cell receptor beta chains from one sample, sequenced in a study of beta chain features in type 1 diabetes. Study-wide findings and caveats: TCRB CDR3 length was moderately but significantly reduced in all four CD4+ subsets of Type 1 diabetes patients.

The antigens of these receptors remain unknown. Expressed TCRB transcripts got sequenced, as all isolated RNA was reverse transcribed. Sequenced by immunoSEQ multiplex PCR; TCRdb stores in-frame clones only, minus some. The repertoire includes roughly 400,000 clones, 9.6% of them detected once, and roughly 0.54% sits in the top ten. Sequencing used central memory CD4+ T cells from blood. These receptors were collected from a young man with type 1 diabetes.

In this sample, this clone turned up a few times. The sample contains more than one DNA sequence encoding this CDR3. CDR3 in DNA: TGTGCCTGGAGTGTATCGGGCGGGGAGACCCAGTACTTC. Its protein is CAWSVSGGETQYF. The J gene is TRBJ2-5, the V gene TRBV30; a weak D match, TRBD2 (5 bases). This CDR3 has 13 residues. Germline-derived CDR1 and CDR2 are GTSNPN and SVGIG (reference sequence). With 0 bases removed from V and 5 bases from J, the gap between germline ends came to 10 bases.

The chain is built from TRBV9 and TRBJ1-2; D is ambiguous. The V gene's germline CDR1 is SGDLS and CDR2 YYNGEE. Deletions cut 7 bases from V and 0 bases from J, with 7 bases between. This CDR3 comprises 12 residues. The CDR3 DNA sequence: TGTGCCAGCCACCTTACTAACTATGGCTACACCTTC. Its translation is CASHLTNYGYTF.

This clone has more than one count but fewer than ten. For the CDR3, the DNA is TGTGCCAGCAGCTCAAGGGGTGGAGCTTTCTTT. Encoded protein: CASSSRGGAFF. The V gene is TRBV7-9, the J gene TRBJ1-1; D is perhaps TRBD1 (5 bases). The CDR3 has 11 residues. V was pared by 4 bases and J by 10 bases, with 10 bases between. Germline CDR1 SEHNR, CDR2 FQNEAQ (reference sequence). Full variable domain (remainder filled in from reference TRBV7-9 and TRBJ1-1): DTGVSQNPRHKITKRGQNVTFRCDPISEHNRLYWYRQTLGQGPEFLTYFQNEAQLEKSRLLSDRFSAERPKGSFSTLEIQRTEQGDSAMYLCASSSRGGAFFGQGTRLTVV.

This clone showed up just a few times. V is TRBV14 and J is TRBJ1-5, with D unresolved. Germline CDR1 and CDR2: SGHDN and FVKESK. The CDR3 is made up of 14 amino acids. The V and J ends lost 2 bases and 1 base respectively, with 6 bases between them. CDR3 nucleotide sequence: TGTGCCAGCAGCCAATCTGAGAGCAATCAGCCCCAGCATTTT. Translation gives CASSQSESNQPQHF.

The chain has TRBV7-2 and TRBJ2-5, with a weak D call TRBD2 (6 bases). Germline-derived CDR1 and CDR2 are SGHTA and FQGNSA. V shed 5 bases and J shed 5 bases, with 15 bases lying between them. The CDR3 runs to 14 residues. CDR3 sequence reads: CASSRGTGRETQYF. Here the CDR3 DNA reads TGTGCCAGCAGCCGTGGAACTGGGAGGGAGACCCAGTACTTC.

There are a few counts of this clone. V and J are TRBV7-9 and TRBJ1-1; 9 bases align to TRBD1. Germline CDR1 reads SEHNR; CDR2 reads FQNEAQ (reference sequence). The CDR3 spans 15 residues. The V segment lost 5 bases and the J segment 3 bases; nucleotides outside the gene matches: 7. CDR3: CASSPQGAGDTEAFF. The CDR3 DNA is TGTGCCAGCAGCCCACAGGGGGCGGGGGACACTGAAGCTTTCTTT.

The chain joins TRBV7-2 to TRBJ1-2; D not resolved. The V gene lost 1 base and the J gene lost 0 bases, with 6 bases spanning the gap. This CDR3 has 14 residues. CDR1 is SGHTA and CDR2 is FQGNSA in the germline V gene. CDR3 in amino acids: CASSLGVANYGYTF. The CDR3 DNA reads TGTGCCAGCAGCTTAGGGGTAGCTAACTATGGCTACACCTTC.

A few counts support this clone. This chain links TRBV19 with TRBJ2-3, with D maybe TRBD1 (5 bases). The germline V gene encodes CDR1 LNHDA and CDR2 SQIVND (reference sequence). The CDR3 is made up of 15 amino acids. The V end lost 9 bases, the J end lost 0 bases, and 16 bases lay between the germline ends. DNA of the CDR3: TGTGCCAGCCATCATGGGGCGGTTAGCACAGATACGCAGTATTTT. It encodes CASHHGAVSTDTQYF. The entire variable domain, with the rest obtained from reference TRBV19 and TRBJ2-3, is as follows: DGGITQSPKYLFRKEGQNVTLSCEQNLNHDAMYWYRQDPGQGLRLIYYSQIVNDFQKGDIAEGYSVSREKKESFPLTVTSAQKNPTAFYLCASHHGAVSTDTQYFGPGTRLTVL.

The chain combines TRBV9 with TRBJ2-1; TRBD1 or TRBD2 may be the D gene (6 bases each). Germline values: CDR1 SGDLS, CDR2 YYNGEE. The CDR3 length is 15 residues. Trimming stripped 0 bases from V and 2 bases from J, with 9 bases between. CDR3 sequence reads: CASSVDGGPYNEQFF. CDR3 in DNA: TGTGCCAGCAGCGTAGACGGGGGCCCCTACAATGAGCAGTTCTTC.

By its share, this clone is medium-sized. The chain links TRBV21-1 to TRBJ2-3; the table's D call of TRBD1 was not tested on the DNA. TRBV21-1 constitutes a pseudogene. The CDR3 totals 13 residues. The CDR3 is CAIRTGCTDTQYF. CDR3 coding DNA: TGTGCCATCCGGACAGGATGCACAGATACGCAGTATTTT.

This chain joins TRBV5-1 and TRBJ2-2; perhaps TRBD2 as D (6 bases). Germline CDR1 is SGHRS and CDR2 is YFSETQ. V lost 3 bases, J lost 1 base, and 16 bases lay in between. The CDR3 has 17 residues. CDR3 region: CASSSGGGNLNTGELFF. The CDR3 DNA reads TGCGCCAGCAGCTCAGGTGGAGGGAATCTGAACACCGGGGAGCTGTTTTTT. The full variable domain, its missing parts supplied by reference TRBV5-1 and TRBJ2-2, is KAGVTQTPRYLIKTRGQQVTLSCSPISGHRSVSWYQQTPGQGLQFLFEYFSETQRNKGNFPGRFSGRQFSNSRSEMNVSTLELGDSALYLCASSSGGGNLNTGELFFGEGSRLTVL.

This clone has a handful of counts. The germline gene is not matched at one end of the junction; a read error may be the cause. This chain links TRBV6-6 with TRBJ1-2; D uncertain. This CDR3 is built from 13 residues. Germline lookup yields CDR1 MNHNY and CDR2 SVGAGI (reference sequence). CDR3 sequence reads: CAIPISSLYGYIF. The CDR3 DNA follows: TGTGCCATTCCTATTTCTAGTCTTTATGGCTACATCTTC.

V is TRBV6-5 and J is TRBJ1-1, with D maybe TRBD1 (6 bases). V gave up 0 bases and J gave up 0 bases, with 11 bases separating them. The CDR3 consists of 16 residues. Per germline, CDR1 MNHEY and CDR2 SVGAGI. This chain's CDR3 is CASSYSAGDMNTEAFF. In nucleotides, the CDR3 is TGTGCCAGCAGTTACTCGGCAGGGGATATGAACACTGAAGCTTTCTTT.

The V call is TRBV5-1, the J call TRBJ2-1, with 9 bases matching TRBD2. From germline, CDR1 is SGHRS and CDR2 YFSETQ. The CDR3 loop spans 19 amino acids. Trimming removed 0 bases from V and 6 bases from J; junction bases left unmatched: 16. The CDR3 reads CASSLGAGGGYDLLNEQFF. The CDR3 DNA sequence: TGCGCCAGCAGCTTGGGAGCGGGAGGAGGTTATGATTTACTCAATGAGCAGTTCTTC.

This clone was seen many times. The chain carries TRBV7-9 and TRBJ2-1, with D possibly TRBD2 on 7 matching bases. V lost 3 bases to trimming and J lost 8 bases, with 11 bases between them. Germline V gives CDR1 SEHNR, CDR2 FQNEAQ (reference sequence). The CDR3 runs to 13 residues. The CDR3 nucleotides read TGTGCCAGCAGCTTTTGGGGGGGCCATGAGCAGTTCTTC. It yields the protein CASSFWGGHEQFF. Complete variable domain (other parts from reference TRBV7-9 and TRBJ2-1): DTGVSQNPRHKITKRGQNVTFRCDPISEHNRLYWYRQTLGQGPEFLTYFQNEAQLEKSRLLSDRFSAERPKGSFSTLEIQRTEQGDSAMYLCASSFWGGHEQFFGPGTRLTVL.

This clone has just a few counts. V usage is TRBV7-6 and J usage is TRBJ2-2; 12 bases line up with TRBD1. Per germline, CDR1 SGHVS and CDR2 FNYEAQ. This CDR3 comprises 15 residues. J was trimmed by 6 bases and V by 7 bases; bases with no gene match: 6. The chain's CDR3 is CASTGTGGGPGELFF. CDR3 nucleotide sequence: TGTGCCAGCACCGGGACAGGGGGCGGACCCGGGGAGCTGTTTTTT.

This clone was observed at least ten times. The CDR3 loop is CASSQDSWGAGKDGYGYTF. DNA of the CDR3: TGCGCCAGCAGCCAAGATTCGTGGGGGGCAGGGAAAGACGGCTATGGCTACACCTTC. J is TRBJ1-2 and V is TRBV4-1; D perhaps matches TRBD1 (6 bases). Germline CDR1 reads MGHRA; CDR2 reads YSYEKL. This CDR3 has 19 residues. The V end lost 0 bases, the J end lost 4 bases, and 24 bases lay between the germline ends.

The chain links TRBV28 to TRBJ2-2; D may be TRBD2 (6 bases). Deletions cut 3 bases from V and 6 bases from J, with 20 bases between. The CDR3 spans 17 residues. Germline loops: CDR1 MDHEN, CDR2 SYDVKM. The CDR3 here is CASSFPPSSGVPGELFF. The CDR3 DNA reads as TGTGCCAGCAGTTTTCCCCCTTCATCGGGAGTTCCCGGGGAGCTGTTTTTT.

This clone was counted only a few times. V and J are TRBV28 and TRBJ1-4, with 8 bases identical to TRBD1. Germline CDR1 is MDHEN and CDR2 is SYDVKM. J gave up 10 bases and V 5 bases, and 9 bases lay outside the gene matches. CDR3 length equals 14 residues. CDR3 nucleotide sequence: TGTGCCAGCAGTCACCAGGGGGCGTCAGGAAAACTGTTTTTT. Amino acid sequence: CASSHQGASGKLFF.

This clone was found a few times. V usage is TRBV5-1 and J usage is TRBJ2-1; D is perhaps TRBD1 (6 bases). V was trimmed by 2 bases and J by 3 bases, leaving 9 bases between them. Germline V gene lookup returns CDR1 SGHRS and CDR2 YFSETQ. The CDR3 spans 14 residues. This chain's CDR3 is CASSFAGVYNEQFF. CDR3 nucleotides: TGCGCCAGCAGCTTCGCAGGGGTCTACAATGAGCAGTTCTTC.

As concerns this clone: Distinct nucleotide sequences in the sample also encode this CDR3. The CDR3 sequence is CASSLREGTDTQYF. In nucleotides, the CDR3 is TGTGCCAGCAGCTTGAGGGAGGGCACAGATACGCAGTATTTT. V gene TRBV5-4 combines with J gene TRBJ2-3; the D gene is possibly TRBD2 (6 bases). The V end lost 1 base, the J end lost 1 base, and 7 bases lay between the germline ends. Germline CDR1 reads SGHNT; CDR2 reads YYREEE (reference sequence). This CDR3 contains 14 residues.

This clone was seen repeatedly, ten times or more. V usage is TRBV13 and J usage is TRBJ2-1; 11 bases line up with TRBD2. CDR1 is PRHDT and CDR2 is FYEKMQ in the germline V gene (reference sequence). The J segment lost 7 bases and the V segment lost 0 bases, leaving 11 bases of the junction unmatched. The CDR3 is made up of 18 amino acids. CDR3 sequence (DNA): TGTGCCAGCAGCTTAGGCCTAATGGCTAGCGGGAGGCAGAATGAGCAGTTCTTC. Its protein product is CASSLGLMASGRQNEQFF.

V gene TRBV30 combines with J gene TRBJ2-7; the D gene is possibly TRBD2 (6 bases). Between the trimmed V and J ends, which lost 0 bases and 2 bases, there was a span of 14 bases. This CDR3 has 15 amino acids. CDR1 and CDR2 from the germline V gene are GTSNPN and SVGIG (reference sequence). The CDR3 DNA is TGTGCCTGGAGTGTTCGGGGGAGCGAACCCTACGAGCAGTACTTC. Translated, it gives CAWSVRGSEPYEQYF. Full variable domain (remainder filled in from reference TRBV30 and TRBJ2-7): SQTIHQWPATLVQPVGSPLSLECTVEGTSNPNLYWYRQAAGRGLQLLFYSVGIGQISSEVPQNLSASRPQDRQFILSSKKLLLSDSGFYLCAWSVRGSEPYEQYFGPGTRLTVT.

V is TRBV7-3 and J is TRBJ1-2, with D uncertain. Germline CDR1 is SGHTA and CDR2 is FQGTGA. The CDR3 runs to 13 residues. The V end lost 5 bases, the J end lost 6 bases, and 13 bases lay between the germline ends. The CDR3 spells CASSLSGMDGYTF. Here the CDR3 DNA reads TGTGCCAGCAGCCTATCCGGTATGGATGGCTACACCTTC.

This clone was observed a handful of times. DNA of the CDR3: TGCAGTGCTGGGAATATCGGGCGGGCTTTCTTT. This codes for CSAGNIGRAFF. The genes are TRBV20-1 and TRBJ1-1; D remains ambiguous. Germline V CDR1 and CDR2: DFQATT, SNEGSKA (reference sequence). CDR3 size: 11 residues. Deletions cut 5 bases from V and 11 bases from J, with 15 bases between.